The entry below gives a single TCR beta chain sequence along with its context. Its antigen is still unknown. These data come from a study of human T cells and chemical hapten exposure. Study results and limitations: TCRs at a frequency above 1 in 1000 stayed unchanged with DPC sensitization.

Per the study methods: Sample TCR totals centred on a median of approximately 95,000, ranging about 20,000 to 700,000. Each CDR3 protein gets one entry after TCRdb re-called the RACE reads with MiXCR. The V and J calls were determined by TCRdb, not by the authors. The repertoire consists of around 80,000 distinct CDR3 sequences, with roughly 8.6% occurring once and the leading ten covering more than 1.5%. The CDR3 spans 18 residues. Germline V gene sequence: CDR1 SEHNR, CDR2 FQNEAQ (reference sequence). Trimming pared 1 base from V and 4 bases from J, leaving 20 bases between. The time point: healthy volunteer bleed at 6 weeks. Total RNA came from unfractionated whole blood.

Source material: whole blood. The chain joins TRBV7-9 to TRBJ1-5, with TRBD1 as a possible D gene (5 bases). The source is a male donor in good health. Some clones in this sample may be carry-over from other donors' samples. The CDR3 DNA is TGTGCCAGCAGCTTAGGAATGGACCAGGCGGGGGAAAATCAGCCCCAGCATTTT. Its translation: CASSLGMDQAGENQPQHF.